A single sample is the source of the 9 T cell receptor beta chains below, sequenced in a study of T cell changes during pregnancy in multiple sclerosis. Here immunoSEQ multiplex PCR was the method, and the copy in TCRdb shows in-frame clones only, minus some. Counted here are tens of thousands of clones, around 90% occurring once; the ten biggest clones make up 5% to 7.5%. The sample here was CD8+ T cells from peripheral blood mononuclear cells, taken before pregnancy. Every receptor here comes from a female donor with multiple sclerosis, enrolled in a pregnancy study.

V and J are TRBV19 and TRBJ2-1, with 12 bases lining up with TRBD1. V lost 5 bases to trimming and J lost 0 bases; unmatched junction nucleotides: 8. This CDR3 has 18 residues. Germline CDR1 LNHDA, CDR2 SQIVND (reference sequence). DNA for the CDR3: TGTGCCAGTAGTCCCGGGACAGGGGGCGAGGGCTCCTACAATGAGCAGTTCTTC. This translates into CASSPGTGGEGSYNEQFF.

This sequence joins TRBV5-1 and TRBJ1-2; D is ambiguous. The V end lost 0 bases, the J end lost 3 bases, and 6 bases lay between the germline ends. This CDR3 is built from 13 residues. Germline V CDR1 and CDR2: SGHRS, YFSETQ. The DNA of the CDR3 is TGCGCCAGCAGCTTGGAGGCGGACTATGGCTACACCTTC. It yields the protein CASSLEADYGYTF.

This chain connects TRBV7-9 to TRBJ1-1, with a possible D match to TRBD1 (6 bases). CDR3 size: 16 residues. CDR1 and CDR2 from the germline V gene are SEHNR and FQNEAQ (reference sequence). The V and J ends lost 5 bases and 0 bases respectively, with 16 bases between them. In nucleotides, the CDR3 is TGTGCCAGCAGCGGGGACCCAGGGACACTGAACACTGAAGCTTTCTTT. It is translated as CASSGDPGTLNTEAFF. The full variable domain, its missing parts supplied by reference TRBV7-9 and TRBJ1-1, is DTGVSQNPRHKITKRGQNVTFRCDPISEHNRLYWYRQTLGQGPEFLTYFQNEAQLEKSRLLSDRFSAERPKGSFSTLEIQRTEQGDSAMYLCASSGDPGTLNTEAFFGQGTRLTVV.

V gene TRBV15 combines with J gene TRBJ2-3, with 7 bases that match TRBD2. There are 12 residues in the CDR3. The germline V gene encodes CDR1 LNHNV and CDR2 YYDKDF (reference sequence). The ends lost 8 bases at V and 4 bases at J; junction bases unmatched: 3. DNA for the CDR3: TGTGCCACCGGCGGGAGTTCAGATACGCAGTATTTT. Translation: CATGGSSDTQYF.

The chain couples TRBV5-6 to TRBJ1-1; perhaps TRBD1 as D (5 bases). V lost 1 base and J 0 bases, leaving 10 bases between the germline ends. The CDR3 spans 15 residues. The germline V gene encodes CDR1 SGHDT and CDR2 YYEEEE. CDR3 in DNA: TGTGCCAGCAGCTTGTGGGGGGGTTTGAACACTGAAGCTTTCTTT. Amino acids: CASSLWGGLNTEAFF.

The chain combines TRBV2 with TRBJ2-5, with a possible D match to TRBD2 (6 bases). Between the trimmed V and J ends, which lost 3 bases and 13 bases, there was a span of 12 bases. Germline CDR1 and CDR2: SNHLY and FYNNEI. This CDR3 region has 11 residues. CDR3 loop: CASSDLSGLYF. CDR3 nucleotides: TGTGCCAGCAGTGATCTAAGCGGGCTGTACTTC.

The CDR3 nucleotides are TGTGCCAGCAGCCAGGCTGGACAGGGAGAGATGAACTATGGCTACACCTTC. As protein: CASSQAGQGEMNYGYTF. This sequence joins TRBV14 and TRBJ1-2, with 8 positions matching TRBD1. The CDR3 is 17 residues long. Losses at the gene ends were 3 bases for V and 2 bases for J; bases not matched to a gene: 11. Germline CDR1 is SGHDN and CDR2 is FVKESK. Based on the CDR3 plus reference TRBV14 and TRBJ1-2, the full variable domain is EAGVTQFPSHSVIEKGQTVTLRCDPISGHDNLYWYRRVMGKEIKFLLHFVKESKQDESGMPNNRFLAERTGGTYSTLKVQPAELEDSGVYFCASSQAGQGEMNYGYTFGSGTRLTVV.

The chain combines TRBV7-8 with TRBJ2-5; TRBD2 is a possible D gene (5 bases). Germline loops: CDR1 SGHVS, CDR2 FQNEAQ. The CDR3 covers 12 residues. V was pared by 7 bases and J by 5 bases, with 11 bases between. The CDR3 here is CASNIRGETQYF. CDR3 in DNA: TGTGCCAGCAACATAAGAGGGGAGACCCAGTACTTC. The full variable domain, completed using reference TRBV7-8 and TRBJ2-5, is GAGVSQSPRYKVAKRGQDVALRCDPISGHVSLFWYQQALGQGPEFLTYFQNEAQLDKSGLPSDRFFAERPEGSVSTLKIQRTQQEDSAVYLCASNIRGETQYFGPGTRLLVL.

This chain joins TRBV5-1 and TRBJ2-7; 9 positions match TRBD1. CDR1 and CDR2 from the germline V gene are SGHRS and YFSETQ. Trimming removed 2 bases from V and 2 bases from J; junction bases left unmatched: 5. The CDR3 runs 15 residues. The DNA for the CDR3 is TGCGCCAGCAGCTTCGGGGGACAGGGTACCTACGAGCAGTACTTC. Its protein product is CASSFGGQGTYEQYF.